The following is a T cell receptor beta chain sequence with its context. Germline lookup yields CDR1 SEHNR and CDR2 FQNEAQ (reference sequence). The junction had 7 bases not matched to a gene; V was cut back by 5 bases and J by 1 base. The CDR3 spans 15 residues. The data were taken from a study of T cell changes during pregnancy in multiple sclerosis. Clones were sequenced by immunoSEQ multiplex PCR, and TCRdb holds only the in-frame ones, with some missing. The table shows 90,000 or so clones, with roughly 90% occurring only once. The chain couples TRBV7-9 to TRBJ2-7; 8 positions agree with TRBD1. This TCR was sampled from a female donor with multiple sclerosis, enrolled in a pregnancy study. This material consisted of peripheral blood, taken in the first trimester of pregnancy. For the CDR3, the DNA is TGTGCCAGCAGCCAAACAGGGGGTCCGTCCTACGAGCAGTACTTC. It codes for CASSQTGGPSYEQYF. Supplemented by reference TRBV7-9 and TRBJ2-7, the full variable domain reads DTGVSQNPRHKITKRGQNVTFRCDPISEHNRLYWYRQTLGQGPEFLTYFQNEAQLEKSRLLSDRFSAERPKGSFSTLEIQRTEQGDSAMYLCASSQTGGPSYEQYFGPGTRLTVT.